These T cell receptor beta chains were read from a single sample in a study of cytomegalovirus exposure and HLA in healthy donors. Sequenced by immunoSEQ multiplex PCR; TCRdb stores in-frame clones only, minus some. The sample has roughly 200,000 clones, 75% to 80% seen once. Sequenced sample: PBMCs. The source is a woman in her thirties in good health and CMV-seropositive. Both conserved end residues are part of each CDR3. A D gene is named only where the DNA matches it firmly. Rows may omit the clone size; those that give it use once, few, many or a size class.

abundance,v_gene,j_gene,d_gene,CDR3nt,CDR3aa
.,TRBV5-6,TRBJ2-3,TRBD2,TGTGCCAGCAGTCCCTGGGGGCTAGCGGGAGTGTCAGATACGCAGTATTTT,CASSPWGLAGVSDTQYF
once,TRBV7-8,TRBJ2-7,TRBD1,TGTGCCAGCAGCTCCACCGGGACAGGGCAAACCTACGAGCAGTACTTC,CASSSTGTGQTYEQYF
.,TRBV14,TRBJ2-1,TRBD2,TGTGCCAGCAGCCCCCCGGGACTAGGTGATCTTGAGCAGTTCTTC,CASSPPGLGDLEQFF
.,TRBV7-8,TRBJ1-1,TRBD1,TGTGCCAGCAGCCTAGGGACAGGGCTTATGAACACTGAAGCTTTCTTT,CASSLGTGLMNTEAFF
.,TRBV5-1,TRBJ2-1,.,TGCGCCAGCAGCCGGGAGTCCTCAAGCTCCTACAATGAGCAGTTCTTC,CASSRESSSSYNEQFF
.,TRBV4-2,TRBJ1-1,TRBD1,TGTGCCAGCAGCCTGGAGGGGGACAGGAACACTGAAGCTTTCTTT,CASSLEGDRNTEAFF
.,TRBV28,TRBJ1-2,TRBD1,TGTGCCAGCAGGGAAGGACAGGGAGGTCCTCTCTATGGCTACACCTTC,CASREGQGGPLYGYTF
.,TRBV15,TRBJ2-1,TRBD2,TGTGCCACCAGCAGAGATGTGAATAGCGGGAGAAATGAGCAGTTCTTC,CATSRDVNSGRNEQFF
once,TRBV4-1,TRBJ1-6,TRBD1,TGCGCCAGCAGCCAAGATCAGGGGACAGGGGTTGTTGCCCTCCACTTT,CASSQDQGTGVVALHF
.,TRBV14,TRBJ2-3,TRBD1,TGTGCCAGCAGCCACCGGGACAGGGGGATAAACACAGATACGCAGTATTTT,CASSHRDRGINTDTQYF
.,TRBV20-1,TRBJ2-5,.,TGCGTGGGAGGGGGACAAGGGACCCAGTACTTC,CVGGGQGTQYF
few,TRBV6-5,TRBJ2-7,.,TGTGCCAGCAGTAACAGGGTCTCCTACGAGCAGTACTTC,CASSNRVSYEQYF
.,TRBV7-3,TRBJ2-5,TRBD1,TGTGCCAGCAGCTTAGGGGGACAGCAAGAGACCCAGTACTTC,CASSLGGQQETQYF
.,TRBV4-3,TRBJ1-2,.,TGCGCCAGCAGCCGCCAATACCAGGGTTACTATGGCTACACCTTC,CASSRQYQGYYGYTF
few,TRBV28,TRBJ1-1,.,TGTGCCAGCAGCCTTAGCGGGGGTTACCCTGAAGCTTTCTTT,CASSLSGGYPEAFF
few,TRBV7-2,TRBJ2-1,.,TGTGCCAGCAGCTTAGTAGGGGGAGCAAGTGAGCAGTTCTTC,CASSLVGGASEQFF
.,TRBV18,TRBJ2-7,.,TGTGCCAGCTCACCAGGACTCCCCTCCTACGAGCAGTACTTC,CASSPGLPSYEQYF
.,TRBV5-4,TRBJ2-1,TRBD2,TGTGCCAGCAGCACCTATGCGGGCGGGGGTGAGCAGTTCTTC,CASSTYAGGGEQFF
.,TRBV6-5,TRBJ2-1,TRBD2,TGTGCCAGCAGACAACTAGCGGGGGAGTACAATGAGCAGTTCTTC,CASRQLAGEYNEQFF
.,TRBV27,TRBJ2-7,.,TGTGCCAGCAGTTTAAGGGCAGGGCGGTCCTACGAGCAGTACTTC,CASSLRAGRSYEQYF
.,TRBV5-4,TRBJ2-3,TRBD2,TGTGCCAGCAGCGTCGGACTAGCGGGAGCAGATACGCAGTATTTT,CASSVGLAGADTQYF
.,TRBV6-5,TRBJ2-7,.,TGTGCCAGCAGTTACAGCCCTCGGGGTTCCTACGAGCAGTACTTC,CASSYSPRGSYEQYF
.,TRBV19,TRBJ1-3,.,TGTGCCAGTAGTGTACGGGGTTCTGGAAACACCATATATTTT,CASSVRGSGNTIYF
.,TRBV9,TRBJ2-7,.,TGTGCCAGCAGCGTAGTGCCGGACACCTACGAGCAGTACTTC,CASSVVPDTYEQYF
.,TRBV28,TRBJ1-2,.,TGTGCCAGCAGTCTACAGGTTAACTATGGCTACACCTTC,CASSLQVNYGYTF
.,TRBV6-1,TRBJ2-7,.,TGTGCCAGCACCCTCGAACAGATCTACGAGCAGTACTTC,CASTLEQIYEQYF
.,TRBV19,TRBJ2-2,.,TGTGCCAGTAGTATTCAAGCGATCGGGGAGCTGTTTTTT,CASSIQAIGELFF